A selection of T cell receptor beta chains follows, all from one sample in a study of cytotoxic CD8 clonotypes in ibrutinib-treated CLL. The method was immunoSEQ multiplex PCR; TCRdb's version includes in-frame clones alone and lacks a portion of them. This table has around 15,000 clones, 65% to 70% appearing once. The sample in question was PBMCs, obtained before ibrutinib treatment. The source is a human donor with chronic lymphocytic leukemia. Both conserved end residues are part of each CDR3. A D gene is named only where the DNA matches it firmly. Expanded clones are given a class, and other clones once, few, many or no size at all.

v_gene	d_gene	abundance	j_gene	CDR3nt	CDR3aa
TRBV25-1	TRBD1	few	TRBJ2-1	TGTGCCAGCAGTACCTGGGAGGGACAGGGGGATTACAATGAGCAGTTCTTC	CASSTWEGQGDYNEQFF
TRBV19	-	-	TRBJ2-2	TGTGCCAGTAGTATTGGCAACACCGGGGAGCTGTTTTTT	CASSIGNTGELFF
TRBV4-1	TRBD1	-	TRBJ1-2	TGCGCCAGCAGCCGGACAGGGGGCGACTATGGCTACACCTTC	CASSRTGGDYGYTF
TRBV19	-	few	TRBJ1-5	TGTGCCAGTACAGGGGGCAATCAGCCCCAGCATTTT	CASTGGNQPQHF
TRBV4-3	TRBD2	-	TRBJ2-3	TGCGCCAGCAGCCAAGATGCTAGCGGGGGGTCAGATACGCAGTATTTT	CASSQDASGGSDTQYF
TRBV19	-	few	TRBJ1-2	TGTGCCAGTAGCCCCATCCCCCTCCCGTGGGGCTATGGCTACACCTTC	CASSPIPLPWGYGYTF
TRBV7-8	TRBD1	-	TRBJ1-1	TGTGCCAGCAGCTTAAAAGGGACAGTCGGCACTGAAGCTTTCTTT	CASSLKGTVGTEAFF
TRBV18	-	-	TRBJ1-4	TGTGCCAGCTCACCACCGCTGGGCGGGATTGCAACTAATGAAAAACTGTTTTTT	CASSPPLGGIATNEKLFF
TRBV19	-	-	TRBJ2-5	TGTGCCAGTAAGGCGGACACCCGGCGGTGGGAGACCCAGTACTTC	CASKADTRRWETQYF
TRBV7-2	-	-	TRBJ2-5	TGTGCCAGCAGCTTAGTGGGTGGGCAGAGCGAGACCCAGTACTTC	CASSLVGGQSETQYF
TRBV19	TRBD1	few	TRBJ1-5	TGTGCCAGTAGTATAACAGGGGGCGTAGTGCTCGGTCAGCCCCAGCATTTT	CASSITGGVVLGQPQHF
TRBV6-1	TRBD1	-	TRBJ2-2	TGTGCCAGCAGGGAACCGGGACAGGGGACCGGGGAGCTGTTTTTT	CASREPGQGTGELFF
TRBV25-1	TRBD1	-	TRBJ2-3	TGTGCCAGCGGGGAACAGGGGACGGGCACAGATACGCAGTATTTT	CASGEQGTGTDTQYF
TRBV19	-	-	TRBJ2-3	TGTGCCAGTATGACGAGGGGTACAGATACGCAGTATTTT	CASMTRGTDTQYF
TRBV18	-	-	TRBJ2-5	TGTGCCAGCTCATCGATCCAAGAGACCCAGTACTTC	CASSSIQETQYF
TRBV7-9	TRBD2	-	TRBJ2-1	TGTGCCAGCAGCTCCGAAGGTGCTAGCGGGGGGTCCTCCTACAATGAGCAGTTCTTC	CASSSEGASGGSSYNEQFF
TRBV11-3	-	-	TRBJ1-1	TGTGCCAGCAGCTTAGTCAGGGGTGGGAACACTGAAGCTTTCTTT	CASSLVRGGNTEAFF
TRBV9	-	-	TRBJ2-1	TGTGCCAGCAGCGTAGAAGGGTGGCTCCTGGATGAGCAGTTCTTC	CASSVEGWLLDEQFF
TRBV6-5	-	-	TRBJ2-1	TGTGCCAGCAGTGATCCCGGAAGGTATGAGCAGTTCTTC	CASSDPGRYEQFF
TRBV4-1	-	few	TRBJ2-1	TGCGCCAGCAGCCAAGGGCGTGGGACGACGCGTTACAATGAGCAGTTCTTC	CASSQGRGTTRYNEQFF
TRBV7-2	TRBD2	once	TRBJ2-3	TGTGCCAGCAGCTTATCCCTAGCGGGGGCCCGGTGGGATACGCAGTATTTT	CASSLSLAGARWDTQYF
TRBV6-1	-	-	TRBJ1-5	TGTGCCAGCAGTGGGGTGCGGGGGCAGCCCCAGCATTTT	CASSGVRGQPQHF
TRBV25-1	TRBD2	-	TRBJ2-5	TGTGCCAGCAGTCCGGGGGGAGAGACCCAGTACTTC	CASSPGGETQYF
TRBV5-1	-	-	TRBJ2-3	TGCGCCAGCAGCTTGGCCATGGGGGGCAGCACAGATACGCAGTATTTT	CASSLAMGGSTDTQYF
TRBV11-3	TRBD2	-	TRBJ2-5	TGTGCCAGCAGCTTAGGCTCTAGCGGGGGTTTGGAGACCCAGTACTTC	CASSLGSSGGLETQYF
TRBV4-1	TRBD1	-	TRBJ2-5	TGCGCCAGCAGCCCCACTCAACGACAGGGGCCGGAGACCCAGTACTTC	CASSPTQRQGPETQYF
TRBV7-2	-	few	TRBJ2-7	TGTGCCAGCAGCTCACCGTCGGGCAGCTCCTACGAGCAGTACTTC	CASSSPSGSSYEQYF
TRBV7-9	-	-	TRBJ1-3	TGTGCCAGCATGCCCCTAGGGGCCTCTGGAAACACCATATATTTT	CASMPLGASGNTIYF
TRBV19	TRBD1	-	TRBJ2-3	TGTGCCAGTAGTACCTCGATACAGGGGCCCACAGATACGCAGTATTTT	CASSTSIQGPTDTQYF
TRBV11-3	TRBD1	-	TRBJ1-6	TGTGCCAGCAGCTTAGTCCCTACAGGGGCGGTGGCCCTCCACTTT	CASSLVPTGAVALHF
TRBV19	-	-	TRBJ1-5	TGTGCCAGTAGTATAGCTGGGGGCGGTCAGCCCCAGCATTTT	CASSIAGGGQPQHF
TRBV25-1	-	-	TRBJ2-7	TGTGCCAGCAGTTCTGGACAGACCGCTACCTACGAGCAGTACTTC	CASSSGQTATYEQYF
TRBV18	-	-	TRBJ2-3	TGTGCCAGCTCACCTCCTATTGGACAGGCGGGGAGCACAGATACGCAGTATTTT	CASSPPIGQAGSTDTQYF
TRBV4-3	TRBD2	few	TRBJ2-3	TGCGCCAGCAGTCCCAGACTAGCGGGGGCAGATACGCAGTATTTT	CASSPRLAGADTQYF
TRBV30	-	-	TRBJ1-1	TGTGCCTGGAGTGGGGGCGGTATGAACACTGAAGCTTTCTTT	CAWSGGGMNTEAFF
TRBV6-1	TRBD1	-	TRBJ1-2	TGTGCCAGCAGTGAAACCGGACAGGGAGGCTATGGCTACACCTTC	CASSETGQGGYGYTF
TRBV7-8	-	-	TRBJ2-3	TGTGCCAGCAGCTTAGATGGGGATACGCAGTATTTT	CASSLDGDTQYF
TRBV28	TRBD2	-	TRBJ2-1	TGTGCCAGCAGTTTTCAGCGGGGGGGCTCCTACAATGAGCAGTTCTTC	CASSFQRGGSYNEQFF
TRBV7-2	-	-	TRBJ2-3	TGTGCCAGCAGCTTAGGTCTAGCCGCAGATACGCAGTATTTT	CASSLGLAADTQYF
TRBV7-9	-	-	TRBJ2-7	TGTGCCAGCAGCCGAAGTGGGCAGGGCTACGAGCAGTACTTC	CASSRSGQGYEQYF
TRBV19	-	-	TRBJ2-7	TGTGCCAGTAGTGCACTAGGCGGCTCCTACGAGCAGTACTTC	CASSALGGSYEQYF
TRBV6-1	TRBD2	-	TRBJ2-5	TGTGCCAGCGAGGGACTAGCGGGGGGCGGAGAGACCCAGTACTTC	CASEGLAGGGETQYF
TRBV7-2	TRBD1	few	TRBJ1-3	TGTGCCAGCAGTCCCACAGGGGCTGGAAACACCATATATTTT	CASSPTGAGNTIYF
TRBV27	TRBD1	few	TRBJ2-3	TGTGCCAGCAGACCGGGACAGGGATACACAGATACGCAGTATTTT	CASRPGQGYTDTQYF
TRBV18	-	-	TRBJ1-6	TGTGCCAGCTCACCAGGAGGACGGACTCCTTTAAATTCACCCCTCCACTTT	CASSPGGRTPLNSPLHF
TRBV7-3	-	-	TRBJ2-2	TGTGCCAGCAGCTTAACGGGGGCCGAAAACACCGGGGAGCTGTTTTTT	CASSLTGAENTGELFF
TRBV18	TRBD1	-	TRBJ2-7	TGTGCCAGCTCACCAGGACAGGTTCCAAGCTCCTACGAGCAGTACTTC	CASSPGQVPSSYEQYF
TRBV7-2	-	-	TRBJ1-1	TGTGCCAGCAGCTTAGACTTTAGGGACACTGAAGCTTTCTTT	CASSLDFRDTEAFF
TRBV5-4	-	-	TRBJ2-7	TGTGCCACAGCGACAGGAATAACCTACGAGCAGTACTTC	CATATGITYEQYF
TRBV5-1	TRBD2	few	TRBJ2-3	TGCGCCAGCAGCTTTCTAGCGGGGGGTGGAGATACGCAGTATTTT	CASSFLAGGGDTQYF
TRBV6-5	-	-	TRBJ2-1	TGTGCCAGCAGTTACCGGCTACCTGACAATGAGCAGTTCTTC	CASSYRLPDNEQFF
TRBV10-1	TRBD2	-	TRBJ2-3	TGCGCCAGCAGCCGGACTAGCGGGGTGATCACAGATACGCAGTATTTT	CASSRTSGVITDTQYF
TRBV5-1	TRBD1	-	TRBJ1-5	TGCGCCAGCAGTCCTAGGGAGACAGGGGGCAATCAGCCCCAGCATTTT	CASSPRETGGNQPQHF
TRBV14	-	once	TRBJ1-1	TGTGCCAGCAGCCATGATCAGGGGTTGAACACTGAAGCTTTCTTT	CASSHDQGLNTEAFF
TRBV5-1	-	-	TRBJ1-2	TGCGCCAGCAGCTTGGACCCACCCGAAGACTATGGCTACACCTTC	CASSLDPPEDYGYTF
TRBV11-2	TRBD1	-	TRBJ1-2	TGTGCCAGCATCCCGTTCTCCGGGACAGAGGGCTACACCTTC	CASIPFSGTEGYTF